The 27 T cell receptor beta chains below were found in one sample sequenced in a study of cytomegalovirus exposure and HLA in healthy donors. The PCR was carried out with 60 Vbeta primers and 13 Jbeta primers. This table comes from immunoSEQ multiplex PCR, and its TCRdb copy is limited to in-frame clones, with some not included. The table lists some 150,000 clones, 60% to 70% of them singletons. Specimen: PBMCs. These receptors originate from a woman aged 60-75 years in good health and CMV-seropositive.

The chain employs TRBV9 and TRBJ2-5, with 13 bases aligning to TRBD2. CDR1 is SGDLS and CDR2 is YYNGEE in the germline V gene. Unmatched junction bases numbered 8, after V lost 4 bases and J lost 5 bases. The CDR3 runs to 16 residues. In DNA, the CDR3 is TGTGCCAGCAGCCCTGGACTAGCGGGAGTCGGGGAGACCCAGTACTTC. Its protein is CASSPGLAGVGETQYF.

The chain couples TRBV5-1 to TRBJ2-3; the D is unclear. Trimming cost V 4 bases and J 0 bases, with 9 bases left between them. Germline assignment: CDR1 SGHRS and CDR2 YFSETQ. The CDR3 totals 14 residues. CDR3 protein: CASSILVSTDTQYF. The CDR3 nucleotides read TGCGCCAGCAGCATTCTAGTTAGCACAGATACGCAGTATTTT.

The DNA of the CDR3 is TGTGCCAGCAGTGAGAGCGGGAGGGCCGGTAGAGAGCAGTACTTC. Translated: CASSESGRAGREQYF. The chain joins TRBV28 to TRBJ2-7, with 10 bases lining up with TRBD2. CDR3 length: 15 residues. Germline loops: CDR1 MDHEN, CDR2 SYDVKM. V lost 5 bases, J lost 7 bases, and 11 bases stayed unmatched.

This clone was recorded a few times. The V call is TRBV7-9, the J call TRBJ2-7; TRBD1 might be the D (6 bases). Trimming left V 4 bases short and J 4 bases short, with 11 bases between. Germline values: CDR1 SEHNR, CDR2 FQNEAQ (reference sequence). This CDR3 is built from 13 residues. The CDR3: CASSSRTAYEQYF. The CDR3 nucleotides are TGTGCCAGCAGCTCCCGGACAGCGTACGAGCAGTACTTC.

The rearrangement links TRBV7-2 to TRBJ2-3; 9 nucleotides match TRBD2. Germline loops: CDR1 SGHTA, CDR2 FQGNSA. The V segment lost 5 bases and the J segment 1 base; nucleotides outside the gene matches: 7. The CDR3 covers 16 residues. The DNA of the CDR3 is TGTGCCAGCAGCACTAGCGGGCGGGCTGGCACAGATACGCAGTATTTT. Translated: CASSTSGRAGTDTQYF.

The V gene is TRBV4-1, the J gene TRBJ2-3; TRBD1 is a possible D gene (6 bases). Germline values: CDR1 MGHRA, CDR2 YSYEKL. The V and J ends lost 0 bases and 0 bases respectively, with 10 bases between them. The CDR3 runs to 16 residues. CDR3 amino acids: CASSQESGTSTDTQYF. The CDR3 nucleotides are TGCGCCAGCAGCCAAGAATCTGGGACAAGCACAGATACGCAGTATTTT.

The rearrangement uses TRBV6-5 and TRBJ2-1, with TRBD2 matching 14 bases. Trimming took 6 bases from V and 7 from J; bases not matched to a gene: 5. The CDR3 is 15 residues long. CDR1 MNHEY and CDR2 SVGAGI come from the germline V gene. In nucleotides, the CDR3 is TGTGCCAGCAGGGCCGGGACTAGCGGGAGAAATGAGCAGTTCTTC. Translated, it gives CASRAGTSGRNEQFF.

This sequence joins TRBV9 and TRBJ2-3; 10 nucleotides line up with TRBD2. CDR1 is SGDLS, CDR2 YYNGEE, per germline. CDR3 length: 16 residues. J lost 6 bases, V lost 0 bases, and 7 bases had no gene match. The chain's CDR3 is CASSVEASGRGDTQYF. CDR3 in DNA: TGTGCCAGCAGCGTAGAAGCTAGCGGGAGAGGGGATACGCAGTATTTT.

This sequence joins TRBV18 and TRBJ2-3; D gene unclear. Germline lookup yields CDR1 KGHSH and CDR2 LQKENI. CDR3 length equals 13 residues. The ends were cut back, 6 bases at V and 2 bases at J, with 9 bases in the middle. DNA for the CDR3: TGTGCCAGCTCTCTTCAGTACACAGATACGCAGTATTTT. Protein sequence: CASSLQYTDTQYF.

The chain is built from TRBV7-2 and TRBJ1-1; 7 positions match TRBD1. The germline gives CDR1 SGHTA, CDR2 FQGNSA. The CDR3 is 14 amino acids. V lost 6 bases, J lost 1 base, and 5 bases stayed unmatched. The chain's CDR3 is CASSLQGRNTEAFF. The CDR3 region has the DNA TGTGCCAGCAGTTTACAGGGGAGGAACACTGAAGCTTTCTTT.

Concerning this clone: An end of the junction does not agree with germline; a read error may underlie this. The chain's CDR3 is CASSFRVSTGAYEQYF. CDR3 DNA: TGTGCCAGCAGCTTTAGAGTTTCGACAGGGGCCTATGAGCAGTACTTC. The gene calls are TRBV7-8 and TRBJ2-7, with TRBD1 matching over 8 bases. The CDR3 extends over 16 amino acids. Germline V gene lookup returns CDR1 SGHVS and CDR2 FQNEAQ.

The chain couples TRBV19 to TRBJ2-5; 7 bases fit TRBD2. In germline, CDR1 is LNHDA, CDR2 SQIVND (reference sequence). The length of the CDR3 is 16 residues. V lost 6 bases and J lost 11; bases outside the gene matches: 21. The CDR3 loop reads CASSSPPVAGVGEQYF. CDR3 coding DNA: TGTGCCAGTAGCTCACCCCCGGTGGCGGGAGTGGGTGAGCAGTACTTC.

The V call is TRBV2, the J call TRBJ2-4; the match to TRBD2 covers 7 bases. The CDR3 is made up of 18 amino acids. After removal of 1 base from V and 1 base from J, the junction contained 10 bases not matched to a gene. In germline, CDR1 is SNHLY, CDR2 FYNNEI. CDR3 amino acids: CASSEGRGGSGAKNIQYF. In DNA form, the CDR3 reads TGTGCCAGCAGTGAAGGTCGGGGCGGGAGCGGGGCCAAAAACATTCAGTACTTC. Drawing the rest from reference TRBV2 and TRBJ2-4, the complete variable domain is EPEVTQTPSHQVTQMGQEVILRCVPISNHLYFYWYRQILGQKVEFLVSFYNNEISEKSEIFDDQFSVERPDGSNFTLKIRSTKLEDSAMYFCASSEGRGGSGAKNIQYFGAGTRLSVL.

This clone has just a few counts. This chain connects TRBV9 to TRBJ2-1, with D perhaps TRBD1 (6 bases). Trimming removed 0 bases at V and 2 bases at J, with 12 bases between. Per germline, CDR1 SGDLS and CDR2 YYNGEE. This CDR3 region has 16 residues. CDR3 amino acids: CASSVAGRGTYNEQFF. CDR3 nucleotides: TGTGCCAGCAGCGTAGCAGGCAGGGGAACCTACAATGAGCAGTTCTTC.

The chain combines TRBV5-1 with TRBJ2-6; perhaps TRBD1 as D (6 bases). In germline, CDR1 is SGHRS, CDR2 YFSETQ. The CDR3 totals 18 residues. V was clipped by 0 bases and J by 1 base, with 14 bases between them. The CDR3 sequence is CASSLEVTGTSGANVLTF. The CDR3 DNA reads TGCGCCAGCAGCTTGGAGGTGACAGGAACGTCTGGGGCCAACGTCCTGACTTTC.

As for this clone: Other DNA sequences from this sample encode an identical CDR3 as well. Written as DNA, the CDR3 is TGTGCCAGCAGCTTAGGTGGCAACTCTGGAAACACCATATATTTT. This sequence encodes CASSLGGNSGNTIYF. The rearrangement uses TRBV7-2 and TRBJ1-3; D unresolved. This CDR3 spans 15 amino acids. Trimming shortened V by 1 base and J by 0 bases, and 7 bases separated the two germline ends. From germline, CDR1 is SGHTA and CDR2 FQGNSA. Together with reference TRBV7-2 and TRBJ1-3, the CDR3 gives the full variable domain: GAGVSQSPSNKVTEKGKDVELRCDPISGHTALYWYRQSLGQGLEFLIYFQGNSAPDKSGLPSDRFSAERTGGSVSTLTIQRTQQEDSAVYLCASSLGGNSGNTIYFGEGSWLTVV.

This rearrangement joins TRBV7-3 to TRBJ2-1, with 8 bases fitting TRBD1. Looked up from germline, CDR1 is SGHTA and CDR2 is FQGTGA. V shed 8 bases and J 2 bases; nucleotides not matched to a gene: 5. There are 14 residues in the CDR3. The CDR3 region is CASSGTGTYNEQFF. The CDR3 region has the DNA TGTGCCAGCTCCGGGACAGGAACCTACAATGAGCAGTTCTTC.

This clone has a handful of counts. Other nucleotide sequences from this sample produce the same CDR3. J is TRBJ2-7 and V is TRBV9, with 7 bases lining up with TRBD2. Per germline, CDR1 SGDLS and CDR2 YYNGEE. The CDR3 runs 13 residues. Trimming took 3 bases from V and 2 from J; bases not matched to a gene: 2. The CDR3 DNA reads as TGTGCCAGCAGCGGGACTAGTACCTACGAGCAGTACTTC. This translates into CASSGTSTYEQYF.

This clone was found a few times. In DNA, the CDR3 is TGTGCCAGCAGTGAAGGGGTAGGGGGCGCTGGTGGCTACACCTTC. The encoded protein is CASSEGVGGAGGYTF. V gene TRBV2 combines with J gene TRBJ1-2; 7 bases match TRBD1. The CDR3 runs 15 residues. CDR1 SNHLY and CDR2 FYNNEI come from the germline V gene. The V segment lost 1 base and the J segment 7 bases; nucleotides outside the gene matches: 9.

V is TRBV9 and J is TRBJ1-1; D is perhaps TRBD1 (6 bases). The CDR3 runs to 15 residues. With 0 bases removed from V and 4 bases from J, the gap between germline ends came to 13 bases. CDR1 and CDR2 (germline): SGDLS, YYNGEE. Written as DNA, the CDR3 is TGTGCCAGCAGCGTAGGCGGGGGGGCTGTCACTGAAGCTTTCTTT. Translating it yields CASSVGGGAVTEAFF.

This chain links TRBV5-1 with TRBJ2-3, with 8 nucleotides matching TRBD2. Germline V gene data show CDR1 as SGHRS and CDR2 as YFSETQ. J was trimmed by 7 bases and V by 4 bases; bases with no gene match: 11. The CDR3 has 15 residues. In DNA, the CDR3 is TGCGCCAGCAGCCCGGGGGGGACGGGGAGTTATACGCAGTATTTT. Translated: CASSPGGTGSYTQYF.

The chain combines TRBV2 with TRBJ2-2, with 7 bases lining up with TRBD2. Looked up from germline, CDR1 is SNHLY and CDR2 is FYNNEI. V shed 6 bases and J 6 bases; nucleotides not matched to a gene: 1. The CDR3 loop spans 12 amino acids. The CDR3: CASRGLAGELFF. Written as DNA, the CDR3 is TGTGCCAGCAGAGGACTAGCCGGGGAGCTGTTTTTT.

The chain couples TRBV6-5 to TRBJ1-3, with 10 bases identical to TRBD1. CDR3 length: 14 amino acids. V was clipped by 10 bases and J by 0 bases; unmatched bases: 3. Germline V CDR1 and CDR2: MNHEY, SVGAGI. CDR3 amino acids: CATRQGASGNTIYF. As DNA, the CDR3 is TGTGCCACCCGACAGGGGGCCTCTGGAAACACCATATATTTT.

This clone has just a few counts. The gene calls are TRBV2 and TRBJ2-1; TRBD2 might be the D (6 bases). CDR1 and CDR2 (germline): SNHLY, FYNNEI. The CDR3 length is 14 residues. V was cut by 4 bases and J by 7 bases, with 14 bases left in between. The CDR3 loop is CASSGLRGYNEQFF. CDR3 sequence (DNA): TGTGCCAGCAGTGGGCTCCGGGGGTATAATGAGCAGTTCTTC.

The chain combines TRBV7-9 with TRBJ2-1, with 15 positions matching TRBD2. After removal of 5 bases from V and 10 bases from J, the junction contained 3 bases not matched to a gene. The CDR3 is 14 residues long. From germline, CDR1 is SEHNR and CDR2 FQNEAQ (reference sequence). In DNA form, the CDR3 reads TGTGCCAGCAGCGGACTAGCGGGAGGGGGGGAGCAGTTCTTC. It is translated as CASSGLAGGGEQFF.

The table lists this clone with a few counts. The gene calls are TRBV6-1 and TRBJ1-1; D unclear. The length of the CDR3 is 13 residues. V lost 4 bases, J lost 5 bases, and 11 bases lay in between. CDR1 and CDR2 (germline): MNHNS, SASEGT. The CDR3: CASSALRGTEAFF. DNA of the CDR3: TGTGCCAGCAGTGCGTTACGAGGTACTGAAGCTTTCTTT.

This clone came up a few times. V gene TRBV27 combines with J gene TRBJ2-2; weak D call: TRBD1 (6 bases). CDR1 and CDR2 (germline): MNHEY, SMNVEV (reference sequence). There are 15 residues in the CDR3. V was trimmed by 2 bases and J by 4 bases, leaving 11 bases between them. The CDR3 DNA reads TGTGCCAGCAGTTTAGGTATAGGGGGCACCGGGGAGCTGTTTTTT. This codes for CASSLGIGGTGELFF.